This TCR beta chain emerged from a study of naive and memory T cell subsets. General study findings and limits: Clonotypes are single alpha or beta chains, not paired receptors. Findings for naive and memory subsets could not be checked against ground truth.

Two oligonucleotides, mixed equimolar, formed the beta constant-region primer covering TRBC1 and TRBC2. TCRdb re-derived calls from the UMI-ligation and nested PCR reads in MiXCR, one entry per CDR3 protein. The sample yields about 85,000 distinct CDR3 sequences, roughly 13% seen once. Four subsets defined by CD45RA and CD27 were sorted after CD3, CD4, CD8 and live/dead staining. The CDR3 spans 13 residues. Trimming removed 7 bases at V and 2 bases at J, with 9 bases between. Ten or more counts support this clonotype. Its specificity is not known. The chain uses TRBV12-3 or TRBV12-4 and TRBJ1-5, with D unclear. Sequenced input: central memory CD4+ T cells from blood. The receptor's source is a human donor in good health. The CDR3: CASTRQGNQPQHF. For the CDR3, the DNA is TGTGCCAGCACCAGGCAAGGCAATCAGCCCCAGCATTTT.